Sequencing of this TCR beta chain was carried out in a study of beta chain features in type 1 diabetes. The V and J ends lost 8 bases and 1 base respectively, with 23 bases between them. The CDR3 is made up of 17 amino acids. CDR1 is SGHVS and CDR2 is FQNEAQ in the germline V gene. The investigators reverse transcribed all of the isolated RNA, so they sequenced expressed TCRB transcripts. Only in-frame clones appear in the TCRdb table, and some are missing; sequencing was by immunoSEQ multiplex PCR. Of more than 300,000 clones listed, 6.5% to 10% are singletons. The J gene is TRBJ1-1, the V gene TRBV7-8; D is unclear. Sample: central memory CD4+ T cells from blood. The sequence derives from a woman between 18 and 29 years old in good health. The DNA of the CDR3 is TGTGCCAGCGGGCCGACAACGGTGCGAATGAGGAACACTGAAGCTTTCTTT. It codes for CASGPTTVRMRNTEAFF.